This TCR beta chain was sequenced in a study of OX40 agonist ivuxolimab in advanced cancers. As for the study in general: Eligibility rules accepted prior anti-PD-1, anti-PD-L1 or anti-CTLA-4 therapy, and around 40% had some.

The CDR3 loop spans 11 amino acids. Germline V lookup: CDR1 LNHDA, CDR2 SQIVND (reference sequence). V lost 5 bases, J lost 5 bases, and 5 bases lay in between. The assay was immunoSEQ multiplex PCR, and TCRdb's table has in-frame clones only and misses some. The sample contains 65,000 to 85,000 clones, about 92% of which appear only once. The specimen was CD4+ or CD8+ T cells sorted from blood, collected in a trial of the OX40 agonist ivuxolimab. This TCR was sampled from an adult with an advanced solid tumor such as melanoma, head and neck, liver or kidney cancer. The rearrangement uses TRBV19 and TRBJ2-3; D call uncertain. The CDR3 region has the DNA TGTGCCAGTAGTCTGGGAGATACGCAGTATTTT. It is translated as CASSLGDTQYF.